This is a list of T cell receptor beta chains from one sample in a study of blood T cells in healthy people across ages. One entry per CDR3 protein, called by TCRdb with MiXCR from the 5' RACE reads. The sample lists around 800,000 distinct CDR3 sequences, approximately 44% occurring once. Sample: blood. All receptors come from a man between 60 and 70 years old in good health. Each CDR3 is given without its conserved first and last residue. D genes are given only for firm matches.

v_gene	d_gene	j_gene	CDR3aa
TRBV5-1	TRBD2	TRBJ2-1	ASSQGLAASYNEQF
TRBV6-5	TRBD1	NA	ASTTTGSSIQY
TRBV4-1	TRBD2	TRBJ2-1	ASSQTGTSGGGEQF
TRBV28	NA	TRBJ2-7	ASSFGPLGEQY
TRBV28	TRBD1	TRBJ2-7	ASSTHPGTGGSYEQY
TRBV28	NA	TRBJ2-2	ASSTPGGGELF
TRBV10-3	NA	TRBJ2-5	AISLDGQETQY
TRBV6-5	NA	TRBJ2-5	ASSRLGEETQY
TRBV7-9	NA	TRBJ2-7	ASSPRTPKDEQY
TRBV7-6	NA	TRBJ2-7	ASSSNRFYEQY
TRBV20-1	TRBD2	NA	SAAGDRIYEQY
TRBV12-3/TRBV12-4	NA	TRBJ2-2	ASSSDVDRFFPGELF
TRBV6-6	TRBD1	TRBJ1-5	ASSPTGIASPQH
TRBV7-8	TRBD2	TRBJ2-2	ASSLRRGAGTGELF
TRBV6-2/TRBV6-3	TRBD2	TRBJ2-1	ASSYPGLAGGRRNEQF
TRBV20-1	NA	TRBJ2-1	SARTSYEQF
TRBV2	TRBD1	TRBJ2-7	TSSGPGTALAYEQY
TRBV27	TRBD2	TRBJ2-7	ASSLYGTSGGTFNSYEQY
TRBV10-3	NA	TRBJ2-7	AISEFGAYEQY
TRBV5-4	NA	TRBJ1-1	ASSLVGQTGTEAF
TRBV27	NA	TRBJ2-6	ASSLSRAGANVLT
TRBV7-9	NA	NA	ASSLGVTTAETQY
TRBV28	NA	TRBJ1-2	ASSPPGSSYGYT
TRBV6-2/TRBV6-3	NA	TRBJ2-7	ASRKTGTRPYEQY
TRBV11-2	TRBD2	TRBJ2-3	ASKGLAGVDTQY
TRBV6-2/TRBV6-3	NA	TRBJ2-4	ASSYPGQKAKNIQY
TRBV21-1	NA	TRBJ2-7	ASSKGAGTGDYEQY
TRBV9	NA	TRBJ2-5	ASSGPRDTQY
TRBV6-2/TRBV6-3	NA	TRBJ1-3	ASSPTDKKRNTIY
TRBV7-2	TRBD1	NA	ASSPRTGEQAYNEQY
TRBV9	TRBD1	TRBJ2-7	ASIRTGASYEQY
TRBV6-1	NA	TRBJ2-1	ASSEALYINEQF
TRBV25-1	NA	TRBJ2-1	AGSESGGVLGNEQF
TRBV5-1	NA	TRBJ1-2	ASSPDGYRDSRRYGYT
TRBV5-1	NA	TRBJ1-2	ASSLGPGADYGYT
TRBV12-3/TRBV12-4	TRBD1	TRBJ2-7	ASSFLGQGDEQY
TRBV4-3	NA	TRBJ1-1	ASSQDRTGDTEAF
TRBV20-1	NA	TRBJ1-1	SAPYMNTEAF
TRBV27	NA	TRBJ1-2	ASSLSPGQSYGYT
TRBV6-2/TRBV6-3	NA	TRBJ2-1	ASSSPATGMNNEQF
TRBV4-2	TRBD2	NA	ASSQGALAGGHDPPETQY
TRBV12-3/TRBV12-4	NA	TRBJ1-6	ASSESGTHSPLH
TRBV12-3/TRBV12-4	NA	TRBJ1-1	ASSFSPPSEVF
TRBV5-1	NA	TRBJ2-1	ASSLPSNEQF
TRBV7-2	NA	TRBJ1-6	ASSLALVYNSPLH
TRBV4-3	TRBD1	TRBJ2-2	ASSQYEGGPGELF
TRBV20-1	NA	TRBJ2-1	SARDPASHSYSEQF
TRBV12-3/TRBV12-4	TRBD2	TRBJ2-3	ASSSRGDSTDTQY
TRBV20-1	NA	TRBJ2-5	SAPRQGGETQY
TRBV2	NA	TRBJ1-4	ASFEEGQTKLF
TRBV20-1	TRBD1	TRBJ1-6	SVKSTGGNLPLH
TRBV7-9	TRBD2	TRBJ2-1	ASSLSGGHINEQF